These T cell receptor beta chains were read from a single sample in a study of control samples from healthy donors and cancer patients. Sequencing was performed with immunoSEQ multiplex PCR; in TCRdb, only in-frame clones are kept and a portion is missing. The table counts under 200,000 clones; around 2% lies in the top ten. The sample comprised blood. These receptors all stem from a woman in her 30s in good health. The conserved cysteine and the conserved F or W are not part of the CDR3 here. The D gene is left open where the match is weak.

CDR3aa: ASSEAQGSYNSPLH; d_gene: TRBD1; j_gene: TRBJ1-6; v_gene: TRBV6-1
CDR3aa: ASSQGQNYGYT; d_gene: -; j_gene: TRBJ1-2; v_gene: TRBV4-2
CDR3aa: ASSLGPLSEGYT; d_gene: -; j_gene: TRBJ1-2; v_gene: TRBV27
CDR3aa: ASSFNSNQPQH; d_gene: -; j_gene: TRBJ1-5; v_gene: TRBV7-6
CDR3aa: AIRTGPGEKLF; d_gene: TRBD1; j_gene: TRBJ1-4; v_gene: TRBV10-3
CDR3aa: ASRSGGNTEAF; d_gene: -; j_gene: TRBJ1-1; v_gene: TRBV28
CDR3aa: ASSPAMSSYNSPLH; d_gene: -; j_gene: TRBJ1-6; v_gene: TRBV19
CDR3aa: ASSSDWNSNQPQH; d_gene: -; j_gene: TRBJ1-5; v_gene: TRBV28
CDR3aa: ASTRLENTEAF; d_gene: -; j_gene: TRBJ1-1; v_gene: TRBV9
CDR3aa: ASSSRGTSGNEQF; d_gene: -; j_gene: TRBJ2-1; v_gene: TRBV5-1
CDR3aa: ASSQDGAAGEKLF; d_gene: -; j_gene: TRBJ1-4; v_gene: TRBV4-1
CDR3aa: ASSWGPGDTQY; d_gene: -; j_gene: TRBJ2-3; v_gene: TRBV11-2
CDR3aa: ASSLKPGLISGANVLT; d_gene: -; j_gene: TRBJ2-6; v_gene: TRBV5-4
CDR3aa: ASSPRQGAPYGYT; d_gene: TRBD1; j_gene: TRBJ1-2; v_gene: TRBV4-3
CDR3aa: ASSQFGRGFYEQY; d_gene: -; j_gene: TRBJ2-7; v_gene: TRBV4-1
CDR3aa: ASSSSGGEKNYGYT; d_gene: -; j_gene: TRBJ1-2; v_gene: TRBV7-2
CDR3aa: ASSPRDYSTDTQY; d_gene: TRBD2; j_gene: TRBJ2-3; v_gene: TRBV11-2
CDR3aa: ASFSGTRVGETQY; d_gene: TRBD2; j_gene: TRBJ2-5; v_gene: TRBV2